These 20 T cell receptor beta chains were all obtained from the same sample, sequenced in a study of cytomegalovirus exposure and HLA in healthy donors. Using immunoSEQ multiplex PCR, the repertoire was profiled, and TCRdb retains in-frame clones only, with some absent. The table records 100,000 to 150,000 clones, more than 70% of them present only once. Specimen: PBMCs. These receptors were obtained from a man aged 18 to 29 in good health and CMV-seronegative.

This chain links TRBV6-1 with TRBJ1-2, with D hard to call. V gave up 4 bases and J gave up 8 bases, with 8 bases separating them. This CDR3 is built from 11 residues. Germline assignment: CDR1 MNHNS and CDR2 SASEGT. CDR3 residues: CASSGLEGYTF. The CDR3, as DNA: TGTGCCAGCAGTGGGTTAGAGGGCTACACCTTC.

The rearrangement joins TRBV30 to TRBJ1-5; the D gene is possibly TRBD1 (6 bases). V was pared by 2 bases and J by 3 bases, with 11 bases between. Looked up from germline, CDR1 is GTSNPN and CDR2 is SVGIG (reference sequence). This CDR3 has 14 amino acids. As DNA, the CDR3 is TGTGCCTGGAGTCAGGGGCAGCTCAATCAGCCCCAGCATTTT. Amino acid sequence: CAWSQGQLNQPQHF.

This clone has only one observation. The chain employs TRBV30 and TRBJ1-1; D is unresolved. V lost 1 base and J 1 base, leaving 7 bases between the germline ends. The germline CDR1 and CDR2 sequences are GTSNPN and SVGIG (reference sequence). This CDR3 has 13 residues. The CDR3 region is CAWSGQWNTEAFF. The CDR3 region has the DNA TGTGCCTGGAGTGGTCAGTGGAACACTGAAGCTTTCTTT.

V gene TRBV30 combines with J gene TRBJ1-6, with 8 bases that match TRBD1. This CDR3 has 15 residues. V shed 0 bases and J 8 bases; nucleotides not matched to a gene: 6. CDR1 GTSNPN and CDR2 SVGIG come from the germline V gene (reference sequence). The CDR3: CAWSVRGQGYSPLHF. The CDR3 DNA is TGTGCCTGGAGTGTACGAGGACAGGGCTATTCACCCCTCCACTTT.

V usage is TRBV5-1 and J usage is TRBJ1-1; 9 bases agree with TRBD1. The germline V gene has CDR1 SGHRS and CDR2 YFSETQ. This CDR3 region has 19 residues. J lost 5 bases, V lost 8 bases, and 25 bases had no gene match. CDR3 DNA: TGCGCCAGGAATCAAACCACGACACAAGGGCGACAGGGGGATACTGAAGCTTTCTTT. Its protein product is CARNQTTTQGRQGDTEAFF.

The chain combines TRBV30 with TRBJ1-2, with TRBD1 matching 7 bases. This CDR3 has 13 amino acids. Germline V gene lookup returns CDR1 GTSNPN and CDR2 SVGIG (reference sequence). V lost 2 bases to trimming and J lost 5 bases; unmatched junction nucleotides: 5. The CDR3 coding sequence is TGTGCCTGGAGTCCAGGGGGTTTGTATGGCTACACCTTC. Its protein product is CAWSPGGLYGYTF.

This clone occurred once. The chain combines TRBV28 with TRBJ1-6, with TRBD1 as a possible D gene (6 bases). CDR3 length: 15 amino acids. Trimming cost V 3 bases and J 6 bases, with 12 bases left between them. Germline CDR1 is MDHEN and CDR2 is SYDVKM. CDR3 coding DNA: TGTGCCAGCAGTTTCGCACAGGGCAGTAATTCACCCCTCCACTTT. Protein sequence: CASSFAQGSNSPLHF.

This chain uses TRBV23-1 with TRBJ2-2; perhaps TRBD1 as D (6 bases). TRBV23-1 qualifies as an ORF whose function is uncertain. This CDR3 has 16 amino acids. The V and J ends lost 2 bases and 3 bases respectively, with 13 bases between them. This chain's CDR3 is CASSQTLAGDTGELFF. In DNA form, the CDR3 reads TGCGCCAGCAGTCAAACTTTAGCAGGGGACACCGGGGAGCTGTTTTTT.

The chain carries TRBV30 and TRBJ1-5; perhaps TRBD1 as D (6 bases). In germline, CDR1 is GTSNPN, CDR2 SVGIG (reference sequence). The CDR3 length is 15 residues. With 3 bases removed from V and 0 bases from J, the gap between germline ends came to 12 bases. CDR3: CAWRSGQNSNQPQHF. CDR3 bases: TGTGCCTGGAGAAGTGGACAGAATAGCAATCAGCCCCAGCATTTT.

This clone was recorded once. This chain uses TRBV9 with TRBJ1-5, with TRBD1 identical over 9 bases. The CDR3 consists of 15 residues. Germline V gene lookup returns CDR1 SGDLS and CDR2 YYNGEE. V gave up 3 bases and J gave up 7 bases; unmatched junction bases: 8. CDR3 loop: CASSAEPDRGQPQHF. The DNA of the CDR3 is TGTGCCAGCAGCGCGGAACCCGACAGGGGGCAGCCCCAGCATTTT.

The chain uses TRBV5-1 and TRBJ2-7; 7 bases line up with TRBD2. CDR3 length equals 13 residues. The V gene's germline CDR1 is SGHRS and CDR2 YFSETQ. The V and J ends lost 5 bases and 4 bases, in that order; junction bases with no gene match: 6. The CDR3 sequence: CASSPAGRYEQYF. The CDR3 DNA reads TGCGCCAGCAGTCCAGCGGGAAGGTACGAGCAGTACTTC. Full variable domain (rest looked up from reference TRBV5-1 and TRBJ2-7): KAGVTQTPRYLIKTRGQQVTLSCSPISGHRSVSWYQQTPGQGLQFLFEYFSETQRNKGNFPGRFSGRQFSNSRSEMNVSTLELGDSALYLCASSPAGRYEQYFGPGTRLTVT.

This clone was detected only a few times. The V call is TRBV7-9, the J call TRBJ2-3; maybe TRBD2 (5 bases). Trimming left V 5 bases short and J 1 base short, with 10 bases between. Germline V gene data show CDR1 as SEHNR and CDR2 as FQNEAQ (reference sequence). The CDR3 runs to 14 residues. The CDR3 loop is CASSRAEGTDTQYF. DNA of the CDR3: TGTGCCAGCAGCCGAGCGGAGGGCACAGATACGCAGTATTTT.

The chain couples TRBV30 to TRBJ1-3, with D perhaps matching TRBD1 (6 bases). Trimming removed 4 bases at V and 4 bases at J, with 14 bases between. The CDR3 runs to 14 residues. Germline V gene sequence: CDR1 GTSNPN, CDR2 SVGIG (reference sequence). This chain's CDR3 is CAWTVVGAGNTIYF. The CDR3 region has the DNA TGTGCCTGGACCGTTGTGGGGGCAGGAAACACCATATATTTT.

In its sample, this clone was seen once. J is TRBJ2-7 and V is TRBV30, with a weak D call TRBD2 (6 bases). The CDR3 runs to 12 residues. Trimming stripped 3 bases from V and 2 bases from J, with 8 bases between. The germline CDR1 and CDR2 sequences are GTSNPN and SVGIG (reference sequence). The CDR3 sequence is CAWSGGAYEQYF. The CDR3, as DNA: TGTGCCTGGAGCGGAGGGGCCTACGAGCAGTACTTC. Full variable domain (rest looked up from reference TRBV30 and TRBJ2-7): SQTIHQWPATLVQPVGSPLSLECTVEGTSNPNLYWYRQAAGRGLQLLFYSVGIGQISSEVPQNLSASRPQDRQFILSSKKLLLSDSGFYLCAWSGGAYEQYFGPGTRLTVT.

This chain joins TRBV6-5 and TRBJ2-1, with TRBD2 identical over 7 bases. The CDR3 spans 14 residues. Germline CDR1 and CDR2: MNHEY and SVGAGI. The V segment lost 6 bases and the J segment 7 bases; nucleotides outside the gene matches: 9. The chain's CDR3 is CASSPRAGVNEQFF. The CDR3 bases are TGTGCCAGCAGCCCTAGGGCGGGAGTAAATGAGCAGTTCTTC.

The V gene is TRBV11-2, the J gene TRBJ2-7; 7 nucleotides line up with TRBD2. Germline CDR1 and CDR2: SGHAT and FQNNGV. The CDR3 totals 15 residues. V shed 5 bases and J 6 bases; nucleotides not matched to a gene: 13. CDR3 in DNA: TGTGCCAGCAGCGTATCCGGGACTACCTCCGCCGAGCAGTACTTC. Encoded protein: CASSVSGTTSAEQYF.

This clone has a single count. The chain has TRBV30 and TRBJ1-2; 8 bases fit TRBD1. V dropped 3 bases and J dropped 0; count of bases not matched to a gene: 6. Germline V gene sequence: CDR1 GTSNPN, CDR2 SVGIG (reference sequence). The CDR3 length is 15 residues. This chain's CDR3 is CAWSPDRVANYGYTF. CDR3 DNA: TGTGCCTGGAGCCCGGACAGGGTGGCTAACTATGGCTACACCTTC.

This clone appeared a few times. J is TRBJ2-2 and V is TRBV10-3, with D tentatively TRBD2 (6 bases). V lost 3 bases, J lost 3 bases, and 17 bases lay in between. The CDR3 has 17 amino acids. Germline values: CDR1 ENHRY, CDR2 SYGVKD. This chain's CDR3 is CAISDFFGREDTGELFF. The CDR3 coding sequence is TGTGCCATCAGTGACTTCTTCGGCAGGGAGGACACCGGGGAGCTGTTTTTT.

This chain joins TRBV10-3 and TRBJ2-3; D is uncertain. This CDR3 is built from 13 residues. CDR1 is ENHRY and CDR2 is SYGVKD in the germline V gene. The V end was cut by 4 bases, the J end by 0 bases, with 5 bases between. The CDR3 sequence: CAISVLSTDTQYF. In DNA, the CDR3 is TGTGCCATCAGTGTCCTTAGCACAGATACGCAGTATTTT.

On this clone: Relative to the germline gene, one junction end is altered; a read error may explain this. The V gene is TRBV5-1, the J gene TRBJ2-5, with 7 bases matching TRBD1. This CDR3 is 15 amino acids long. Per the germline V gene, CDR1 is SGHRS and CDR2 is YFSETQ. The CDR3 DNA reads TGCGCCAGCAGCTTGGTCGGACAGGACCAAGGGACCCAGTACTTC. The encoded protein is CASSLVGQDQGTQYF.